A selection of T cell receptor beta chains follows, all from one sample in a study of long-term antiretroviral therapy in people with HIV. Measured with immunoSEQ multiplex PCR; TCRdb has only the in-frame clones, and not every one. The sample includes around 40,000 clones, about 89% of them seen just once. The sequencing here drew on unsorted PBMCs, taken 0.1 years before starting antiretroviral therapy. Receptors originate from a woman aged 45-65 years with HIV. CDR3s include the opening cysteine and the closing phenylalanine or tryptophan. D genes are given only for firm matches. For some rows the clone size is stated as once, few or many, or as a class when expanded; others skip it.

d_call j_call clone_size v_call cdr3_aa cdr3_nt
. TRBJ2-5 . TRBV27 CASSSGTPATQYF TGTGCCAGCAGTTCAGGGACCCCAGCGACCCAGTACTTC
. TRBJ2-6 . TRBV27 CASSFWDSGANVLTF TGTGCCAGCAGTTTTTGGGACTCTGGGGCCAACGTCCTGACTTTC
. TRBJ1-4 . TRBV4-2 CASSHNRDPHEKLFF TGTGCCAGCAGCCATAACAGGGATCCCCATGAAAAACTGTTTTTT
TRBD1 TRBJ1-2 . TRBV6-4 CASSRDSYGYTF TGTGCCAGCAGCCGGGACAGCTATGGCTACACCTTC
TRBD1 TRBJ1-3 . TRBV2 CASSEPGTGDGNTIYF TGTGCCAGCAGTGAACCGGGGACAGGGGATGGAAACACCATATATTTT
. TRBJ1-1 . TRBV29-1 CSVGQGGTEAFF TGCAGCGTTGGGCAGGGAGGGACTGAAGCTTTCTTT
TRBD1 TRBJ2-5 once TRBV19 CASSTDREETQYF TGTGCCAGTAGTACAGACAGGGAAGAGACCCAGTACTTC
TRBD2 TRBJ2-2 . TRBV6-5 CASSRGSPGELFF TGTGCCAGCTCGCGGGGGTCACCCGGGGAGCTGTTTTTT
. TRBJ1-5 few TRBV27 CASSRAQGIQPQHF TGTGCCAGCAGTAGGGCCCAGGGTATTCAGCCCCAGCATTTT
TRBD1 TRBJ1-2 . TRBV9 CASEDRGRYGYTF TGTGCCAGTGAGGACAGGGGGAGATATGGCTACACCTTC
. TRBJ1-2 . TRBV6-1 CASSRNGADYGYTF TGTGCCAGCAGCCGAAATGGGGCAGACTATGGCTACACCTTC
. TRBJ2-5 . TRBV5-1 CASSPGTDPETQYF TGCGCCAGCAGCCCCGGGACGGACCCAGAGACCCAGTACTTC
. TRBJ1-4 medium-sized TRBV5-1 CASSPWTATNEKLFF TGCGCCAGCAGCCCCTGGACAGCAACTAATGAAAAACTGTTTTTT
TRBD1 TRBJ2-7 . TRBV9 CASSVALGTGYEQYF TGTGCCAGCAGCGTAGCTCTTGGGACAGGCTACGAGCAGTACTTC
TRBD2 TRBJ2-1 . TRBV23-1 CASSQSVPGLAGGPNEQFF TGCGCCAGCAGTCAATCCGTCCCGGGACTAGCGGGGGGGCCGAATGAGCAGTTCTTC
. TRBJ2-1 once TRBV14 CASSQVEGSEQFF TGTGCCAGCAGCCAAGTAGAGGGGTCTGAGCAGTTCTTC
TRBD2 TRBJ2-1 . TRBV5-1 CASSPLAGESYNEQFF TGCGCCAGCAGCCCCTTGGCGGGGGAGTCCTACAATGAGCAGTTCTTC
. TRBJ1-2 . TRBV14 CASSPQINYGYTF TGTGCCAGCAGCCCTCAGATTAACTATGGCTACACCTTC
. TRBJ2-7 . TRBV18 CASSPPLGGHEQYF TGTGCCAGCTCACCACCGTTGGGCGGCCACGAGCAGTACTTC
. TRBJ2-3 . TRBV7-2 CASSLYGTDTQYF TGTGCCAGCAGCCTTTATGGCACAGATACGCAGTATTTT
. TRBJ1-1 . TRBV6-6 CASSYEGMENTEAFF TGTGCCAGCAGTTATGAGGGGATGGAGAACACTGAAGCTTTCTTT
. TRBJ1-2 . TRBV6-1 CASSELRPYTNYGYTF TGTGCCAGCAGTGAACTCAGGCCCTATACTAACTATGGCTACACCTTC
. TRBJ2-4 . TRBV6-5 CASKSLSGAKNIQYF TGTGCCAGCAAAAGCCTCAGTGGAGCCAAAAACATTCAGTACTTC
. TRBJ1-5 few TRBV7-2 CASSRNSANQPQHF TGTGCCAGCAGCCGGAACAGCGCTAATCAGCCCCAGCATTTT
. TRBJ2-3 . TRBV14 CASSHSSDSTDTQYF TGTGCCAGCAGCCACTCTTCCGATAGCACAGATACGCAGTATTTT
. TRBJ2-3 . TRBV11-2 CASSLGISTDTQYF TGTGCCAGCAGCTTAGGGATCTCCACAGATACGCAGTATTTT
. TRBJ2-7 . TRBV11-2 CASSLTAGEFREQYF TGTGCCAGCAGCTTAACGGCAGGGGAGTTTCGAGAGCAGTACTTC
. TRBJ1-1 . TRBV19 CASSRGQNTEAFF TGTGCCAGTAGCAGGGGTCAGAACACTGAAGCTTTCTTT
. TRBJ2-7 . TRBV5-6 CASSRLQGRSYEQYF TGTGCCAGCAGCCGCCTACAGGGTCGGTCCTACGAGCAGTACTTC
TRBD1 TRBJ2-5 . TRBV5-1 CASSLVGRGLQETQYF TGCGCCAGCAGCTTGGTTGGCAGGGGGCTCCAAGAGACCCAGTACTTC
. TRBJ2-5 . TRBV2 CASSASGLTSTTQYF TGTGCCAGCAGTGCTTCGGGGCTAACGAGTACGACCCAGTACTTC
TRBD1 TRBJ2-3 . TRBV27 CASSRLRGQGTDTQYF TGTGCCAGCAGCCGCCTCAGGGGGCAAGGCACAGATACGCAGTATTTT
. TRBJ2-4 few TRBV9 CASSVGSKAKNIQYF TGTGCCAGCAGCGTAGGTTCCAAAGCCAAAAACATTCAGTACTTC
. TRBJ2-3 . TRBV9 CASSVVPSLTTDTQYF TGTGCCAGCAGCGTAGTGCCCAGTCTTACTACAGATACGCAGTATTTT
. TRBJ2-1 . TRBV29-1 CSVEEGGSVNEQFF TGCAGCGTTGAAGAGGGGGGATCTGTCAATGAGCAGTTCTTC
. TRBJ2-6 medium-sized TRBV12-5 CASAEDSSASGANVLTF TGTGCTAGTGCCGAGGACAGTTCCGCCTCTGGGGCCAACGTCCTGACTTTC
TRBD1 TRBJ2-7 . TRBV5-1 CASSPRDRLRSYEQYF TGCGCCAGCAGCCCCCGGGACAGGCTCCGCTCCTACGAGCAGTACTTC
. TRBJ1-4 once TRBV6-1 CASSEPGRVWEKLFF TGTGCCAGCAGTGAACCTGGCAGGGTATGGGAAAAACTGTTTTTT
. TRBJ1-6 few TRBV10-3 CAIRDGQVNSPLHF TGTGCCATCAGGGACGGACAAGTTAATTCACCCCTCCACTTT
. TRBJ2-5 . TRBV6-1 CASKSVVLVGETQYF TGTGCCAGCAAATCAGTAGTTTTAGTTGGGGAGACCCAGTACTTC
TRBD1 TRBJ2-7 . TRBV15 CATSRDKGGLGEQYF TGTGCCACCAGCAGAGATAAAGGGGGCCTAGGAGAGCAGTACTTC
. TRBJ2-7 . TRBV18 CASSPNRPPYEQYF TGTGCCAGCTCACCTAACAGGCCTCCCTACGAGCAGTACTTC
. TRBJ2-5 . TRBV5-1 CASSQGLTSTQETQYF TGCGCCAGCAGCCAGGGCTTAACTTCAACCCAAGAGACCCAGTACTTC
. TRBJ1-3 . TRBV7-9 CASSFLSFKSSGNTIYF TGTGCCAGCAGCTTCTTGTCCTTTAAATCCTCTGGAAACACCATATATTTT
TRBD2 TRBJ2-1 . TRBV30 CAWSVGLAGNNEQFF TGTGCCTGGAGTGTCGGACTAGCGGGAAACAATGAGCAGTTCTTC
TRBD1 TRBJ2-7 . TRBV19 CASSIGGTGPYEQYF TGTGCCAGTAGTATAGGGGGGACAGGCCCCTACGAGCAGTACTTC
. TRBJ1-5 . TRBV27 CASSPGVNQPQHF TGTGCCAGCAGTCCGGGAGTAAATCAGCCCCAGCATTTT
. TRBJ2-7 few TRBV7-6 CASSRETGSYEQYF TGTGCCAGCAGCCGAGAAACAGGGTCCTACGAGCAGTACTTC
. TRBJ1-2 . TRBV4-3 CASSPRGPLGYGYTF TGCGCCAGCAGCCCCAGGGGCCCCCTAGGGTATGGCTACACCTTC
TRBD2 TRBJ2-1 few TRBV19 CASSTKTSGGIHEQFF TGTGCCAGTAGTACCAAAACTAGCGGGGGGATCCATGAGCAGTTCTTC
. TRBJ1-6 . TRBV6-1 CASSEAQLGNSPLHF TGTGCCAGCAGTGAAGCGCAGCTGGGGAATTCACCCCTCCACTTT
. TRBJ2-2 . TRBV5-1 CASSLAGSAANTGELFF TGCGCCAGCAGCTTGGCCGGATCGGCGGCGAACACCGGGGAGCTGTTTTTT